The 7 T cell receptor beta chains below were found in one sample sequenced in a study of T-cell reconstitution after alpha-beta-depleted transplantation in children. The library targeted TCRbeta and was prepared with unique molecular identifiers. TCRdb reanalysed the PCR reads using MiXCR and keeps one entry per CDR3 protein. In the table there are some 550,000 distinct CDR3 sequences, 23% of which are singletons. Sample: PBMCs, mostly from graft donor cells, taken 360 days after TCRalphabeta/CD19-depleted stem cell transplant. These receptors came from a boy in the first two years of life who had a stem cell transplant for acute myeloid leukemia, so the T cells may come from the graft donor.

The sample holds a few counts of this clonotype. The V and J genes are TRBV5-1 and TRBJ2-3, with TRBD2 identical over 9 bases. Germline-derived CDR1 and CDR2 are SGHRS and YFSETQ. The CDR3 extends over 15 amino acids. The V gene end was trimmed by 2 bases and the J gene end by 4 bases; junction bases not matched to a gene: 5. CDR3: CASSLASGDADTQYF. DNA of the CDR3: TGCGCCAGCAGCTTAGCTAGCGGGGACGCAGATACGCAGTATTTT.

The V gene is TRBV9, the J gene TRBJ1-5; 9 bases line up with TRBD1. The germline V gene has CDR1 SGDLS and CDR2 YYNGEE. The V and J ends lost 3 bases and 1 base, in that order; junction bases with no gene match: 2. This CDR3 has 15 amino acids. The CDR3 region is CASSAGQGSNQPQHF. The CDR3 DNA follows: TGTGCCAGCAGCGCCGGACAGGGGAGCAATCAGCCCCAGCATTTT.

In this sample, this clonotype turned up many times. V and J are TRBV29-1 and TRBJ2-1; maybe TRBD2 (5 bases). Germline CDR1 SQVTM, CDR2 ANQGSEA. Trimming took 5 bases from V and 5 from J, leaving 13 bases between them. The CDR3 covers 13 residues. In DNA form, the CDR3 reads TGCAGCGTTCTTACTAGTCCGAACAATGAGCAGTTCTTC. Protein product: CSVLTSPNNEQFF.

This clonotype was found a few times. V and J are TRBV15 and TRBJ2-3, with D perhaps given as TRBD1 or TRBD2 (5 bases each). V was trimmed by 2 bases and J by 6 bases, leaving 18 bases between them. There are 16 residues in the CDR3. CDR1 and CDR2 (germline): LNHNV, YYDKDF (reference sequence). The CDR3 coding sequence is TGTGCCACCAGCAGACAACCGGGTCGCGAGGGGGATACGCAGTATTTT. It codes for CATSRQPGREGDTQYF.

This clonotype was observed a handful of times. This rearrangement joins TRBV4-2 to TRBJ2-1; TRBD2 matches at 10 bases. J lost 3 bases, V lost 0 bases, and 5 bases had no gene match. The germline V gene encodes CDR1 LGHNA and CDR2 YNFKEQ. The CDR3 covers 17 residues. The CDR3 here is CASSQDGLAGVYNEQFF. The CDR3 nucleotides read TGTGCCAGCAGCCAAGATGGGCTAGCGGGGGTCTACAATGAGCAGTTCTTC.

In DNA, the CDR3 is TGTGCCAGCAGCCTGAGACAGTTTGCCGGGGAGCTGTTTTTT. As protein: CASSLRQFAGELFF. The J gene is TRBJ2-2, the V gene TRBV3-1, with D tentatively TRBD1 (5 bases). CDR3 length: 14 amino acids. With 4 bases removed from V and 6 bases from J, the gap between germline ends came to 12 bases. Looked up from germline, CDR1 is LGHDT and CDR2 is YNNKEL (reference sequence).

This sequence joins TRBV20-1 and TRBJ2-1; D perhaps matches TRBD2 (6 bases). V was cut by 2 bases and J by 6 bases, with 26 bases left in between. Germline CDR1 is DFQATT and CDR2 is SNEGSKA (reference sequence). This CDR3 is 18 amino acids long. The DNA of the CDR3 is TGCAGTGCTAGACCAACTAGCCCAACCTTCTGGCGCGGCAATGAGCAGTTCTTC. Translation: CSARPTSPTFWRGNEQFF.